Here is one T cell receptor beta chain with its context. This sample is drawn from a study of blood T cell repertoires in COVID-19. In the original workflow: How many nucleated cells were present was estimated from reference gene primer amplification. Using immunoSEQ multiplex PCR, the repertoire was profiled, and TCRdb retains in-frame clones only, with some absent. For V, J and clone size, that table is used; D and trimming come from the DNA. The sample includes 50,000 to 55,000 clones, around 90% of them seen just once. Germline V gene sequence: CDR1 LGHNA, CDR2 YNFKEQ. Deletions cut 1 base from V and 5 bases from J, with 19 bases between. The CDR3 runs to 17 residues.

The source of this sequence is a man aged 50 or older with active COVID-19. The sequencing sample was made of peripheral blood. The V and J genes are TRBV4-2 and TRBJ2-3; TRBD2 is a possible D gene (7 bases). This CDR3 reads CASSQGRGAGEGDTQYF. In nucleotides, the CDR3 is TGTGCCAGCAGCCAAGGACGGGGGGCAGGGGAGGGAGATACGCAGTATTTT.